The following is a TCR beta chain sequence with its context. This sample is drawn from a study of monozygotic twins with inflammatory bowel disease. UMIs incorporating a 6-nucleotide sample barcode were appended by means of template switching. TCRdb reprocessed the 5' RACE reads, keeping one entry per CDR3 protein, no DNA. In total, the table holds some 440,000 distinct CDR3 sequences. Total RNA isolation used whole blood (no T cell sorting was performed). This receptor was identified in a human donor with ulcerative colitis or Crohn's disease, or a healthy co-twin of an affected twin (not recorded which). The sequenced material came from blood.

This chain's CDR3 is CASSQSWGQYNEQFF. The chain uses TRBV7-2 and TRBJ2-1; checking the TCRdb D call of TRBD1 is not possible without DNA. Germline CDR1 SGHTA, CDR2 FQGNSA. This CDR3 comprises 15 residues.